This is a list of T cell receptor beta chains from one sample in a study of cytomegalovirus exposure and HLA in healthy donors. Method: immunoSEQ multiplex PCR; TCRdb's copy keeps in-frame clones and lacks some. The sample consists of approximately 50,000 clones, around 81% of them appearing once. The sequencing sample was made of PBMCs. The receptors shown here come from a boy between 10 and 17 years old in good health and CMV-seropositive. The CDR3 runs from the conserved cysteine through the conserved F or W. The order of the fields is J gene, V gene, D gene, clone size, CDR3 protein, CDR3 DNA. The D gene is left open where the match is weak. A row's size may be missing; if present it is once, few, many or a size class.

TRBJ1-2	TRBV6-1	NA	NA	CASSEPGEGSYGYTF	TGTGCCAGCAGTGAACCGGGGGAGGGATCCTATGGCTACACCTTC
TRBJ2-2	TRBV6-1	NA	once	CASSEGGGELFF	TGTGCCAGCAGTGAGGGGGGCGGGGAGCTGTTTTTT
TRBJ1-1	TRBV6-5	NA	NA	CASRFRDGSTEAFF	TGTGCCAGCAGGTTCAGGGACGGGAGCACTGAAGCTTTCTTT
TRBJ2-6	TRBV23-1	TRBD1	few	CASSSLPGQGGTWANVLTF	TGCGCCAGCAGTTCCCTTCCCGGACAGGGGGGAACCTGGGCCAACGTCCTGACTTTC
TRBJ2-7	TRBV19	NA	NA	CASSIGRGLAYEQYF	TGTGCCAGTAGTATAGGGCGGGGGCTCGCCTACGAGCAGTACTTC
TRBJ2-5	TRBV11-2	NA	once	CASSPVGTAWRETQYF	TGTGCCAGCAGCCCCGTCGGGACTGCCTGGAGAGAGACCCAGTACTTC
TRBJ2-2	TRBV19	TRBD2	NA	CASSTLGLAGVVTGELFF	TGTGCCAGTAGTACCCTGGGACTAGCGGGGGTGGTCACCGGGGAGCTGTTTTTT
TRBJ2-5	TRBV7-9	NA	NA	CASSFLPGGAGEETQYF	TGTGCCAGCAGCTTCCTCCCAGGGGGCGCGGGGGAAGAGACCCAGTACTTC
TRBJ2-2	TRBV5-8	TRBD1	NA	CASSLGTGWAGELFF	TGTGCCAGCAGCTTAGGGACAGGATGGGCCGGGGAGCTGTTTTTT
TRBJ2-5	TRBV6-5	NA	NA	CASSYSRTGVVGQYF	TGTGCCAGCAGTTACTCGAGGACGGGGGTTGTGGGCCAGTACTTC
TRBJ2-3	TRBV19	TRBD2	NA	CASSINVRVGTSGGDTQYF	TGTGCCAGTAGTATAAACGTCAGGGTGGGGACTAGCGGCGGAGATACGCAGTATTTT
TRBJ2-7	TRBV5-6	NA	NA	CASSTPPSSYEQYF	TGTGCCAGCAGCACTCCCCCTAGCTCCTACGAGCAGTACTTC
TRBJ2-2	TRBV6-1	NA	few	CASSGGTDTGELFF	TGTGCCAGCAGTGGGGGCACGGACACCGGGGAGCTGTTTTTT
TRBJ2-5	TRBV6-5	NA	NA	CASSYGLSRVETQYF	TGTGCCAGCAGTTACGGCCTCTCGAGGGTGGAGACCCAGTACTTC
TRBJ2-2	TRBV10-3	NA	NA	CAIREDKPNTGELFF	TGTGCCATCAGGGAGGACAAGCCGAACACCGGGGAGCTGTTTTTT
TRBJ2-1	TRBV27	TRBD2	NA	CASSFGGGSYNEQFF	TGTGCCAGCAGTTTTGGCGGGGGGTCCTACAATGAGCAGTTCTTC
TRBJ1-2	TRBV9	TRBD1	NA	CASSVGGTGDYGYTF	TGTGCCAGCAGCGTAGGAGGGACAGGGGACTATGGCTACACCTTC
TRBJ1-6	TRBV6-6	NA	once	CAIRDTEALHF	TGTGCCATTCGGGACACGGAGGCCCTCCACTTT
TRBJ1-5	TRBV10-3	TRBD1	once	CATEEAGGGQPQHF	TGTGCCACCGAGGAGGCAGGGGGCGGTCAGCCCCAGCATTTT
TRBJ2-7	TRBV6-1	NA	NA	CASSVNPGDLLYEQYF	TGTGCCAGCAGTGTAAACCCGGGGGATCTCCTCTACGAGCAGTACTTC
TRBJ2-5	TRBV6-5	NA	few	CASSYGGAEKTQYF	TGTGCCAGCAGTTACGGGGGGGCCGAAAAGACCCAGTACTTC
TRBJ2-7	TRBV6-6	NA	NA	CASSDFLEGAYEQYF	TGTGCCAGCAGTGATTTTTTAGAGGGCGCCTACGAGCAGTACTTC
TRBJ2-1	TRBV18	NA	NA	CASSLTVGNEQFF	TGTGCCAGCTCATTAACCGTCGGCAATGAGCAGTTCTTC
TRBJ2-1	TRBV5-6	TRBD1	NA	CASRQGLLNEQFF	TGTGCCAGCCGACAGGGGCTATTGAATGAGCAGTTCTTC
TRBJ2-1	TRBV7-8	NA	NA	CASSSGGPLGYNEQFF	TGTGCCAGCAGCTCAGGAGGCCCCCTCGGGTACAATGAGCAGTTCTTC
TRBJ2-2	TRBV5-1	NA	NA	CASSWVQGHTGELFF	TGCGCCAGCAGCTGGGTACAGGGCCACACCGGGGAGCTGTTTTTT
TRBJ2-5	TRBV7-2	NA	NA	CASSWGWGTGKETQYF	TGTGCCAGCAGCTGGGGGTGGGGGACTGGAAAGGAGACCCAGTACTTC
TRBJ2-6	TRBV11-2	NA	NA	CASSLGGPSGANVLTF	TGTGCCAGCAGCTTAGGAGGTCCGTCTGGGGCCAACGTCCTGACTTTC
TRBJ2-3	TRBV4-2	NA	NA	CASSPGDAGEGSGDTQYF	TGTGCCAGCAGCCCCGGAGACGCCGGGGAAGGATCAGGAGATACGCAGTATTTT
TRBJ1-2	TRBV6-5	NA	NA	CASSSFDSYGYTF	TGTGCCAGCAGTTCCTTCGACAGCTATGGCTACACCTTC
TRBJ2-2	TRBV6-5	NA	NA	CASSYSSGTGELFF	TGTGCCAGCAGTTACTCGTCGGGTACCGGGGAGCTGTTTTTT
TRBJ1-2	TRBV7-9	TRBD1	few	CASSFRDRAYYGYTF	TGTGCCAGCAGCTTCCGGGACAGGGCCTACTATGGCTACACCTTC
TRBJ2-1	TRBV6-6	TRBD2	once	CASVASGGANYNEQFF	TGTGCCAGCGTGGCTAGCGGGGGGGCCAACTACAATGAGCAGTTCTTC
TRBJ1-2	TRBV7-2	TRBD1	NA	CASSFLIGDRPIGYTF	TGTGCCAGCAGCTTCTTGATAGGGGACAGGCCAATAGGCTACACCTTC
TRBJ1-6	TRBV2	NA	NA	CASSEADMFRSPLHF	TGTGCCAGCAGTGAAGCGGACATGTTTCGGTCACCCCTCCACTTT
TRBJ1-2	TRBV6-5	NA	NA	CASSYSPALLEGYTF	TGTGCCAGCAGTTACTCGCCGGCTCTTCTAGAGGGCTACACCTTC
TRBJ2-2	TRBV4-1	NA	NA	CASSYSGELFF	TGCGCCAGCAGCTATTCCGGGGAGCTGTTTTTT
TRBJ2-6	TRBV15	TRBD2	NA	CATSRSPGLASGANVLTF	TGTGCCACCAGCAGATCGCCGGGACTAGCTTCCGGGGCCAACGTCCTGACTTTC
TRBJ1-3	TRBV9	TRBD1	NA	CASSARGLVGNTIYF	TGTGCCAGCAGCGCGAGGGGGCTTGTGGGAAACACCATATATTTT
TRBJ2-7	TRBV6-4	NA	NA	CASSGQVEQYF	TGTGCCAGCAGTGGACAGGTCGAGCAGTACTTC
TRBJ2-2	TRBV7-2	TRBD2	once	CARLWGGGNTGELFF	TGTGCCAGGCTCTGGGGGGGAGGGAACACCGGGGAGCTGTTTTTT
TRBJ1-1	TRBV6-5	NA	NA	CASKWAYNTEAFF	TGTGCCAGCAAATGGGCGTATAACACTGAAGCTTTCTTT
TRBJ1-2	TRBV7-9	NA	NA	CSSSSPGYTF	TGTTCCAGCAGCTCCCCGGGCTACACCTTC
TRBJ1-4	TRBV5-1	NA	once	CASSGDGGNEKLFF	TGCGCCAGCAGCGGGGACGGGGGAAATGAAAAACTGTTTTTT
TRBJ2-2	TRBV14	TRBD1	NA	CASSRTDTGGTGELFF	TGTGCCAGCAGCCGGACAGATACAGGGGGCACCGGGGAGCTGTTTTTT
TRBJ2-5	TRBV13	NA	NA	CASSSTGSEGETQYF	TGTGCCAGCAGTTCCACCGGGTCCGAAGGAGAGACCCAGTACTTC
TRBJ1-1	TRBV10-1	NA	NA	CASSERQGTEAFF	TGCGCCAGCAGTGAGCGGCAGGGCACTGAAGCTTTCTTT
TRBJ2-5	TRBV14	TRBD2	NA	CASSSTIAGGYQETQYF	TGTGCCAGCAGCTCTACCATAGCGGGGGGCTATCAAGAGACCCAGTACTTC
TRBJ2-7	TRBV9	NA	NA	CASSVGVSSYEQYF	TGTGCCAGCAGCGTCGGGGTGAGCTCCTACGAGCAGTACTTC
TRBJ1-2	TRBV6-6	NA	NA	CATSEGINYGYTF	TGTGCCACCTCAGAGGGTATTAACTATGGCTACACCTTC